This is a list of T cell receptor beta chains from one sample in a study of shared clonotypes between healthy human individuals. Libraries were prepared by immunoSEQ multiplex PCR; TCRdb keeps only in-frame clonotypes and omits some of them. The sample shows some 1,100,000 clones, about 84% of them seen only once. Input material: memory CD4+ T cells from PBMCs. These receptors originate from a man in his late teens or twenties in good health. Some clones in this sample may be carry-over from other donors' samples. The conserved cysteine and the conserved F or W are not part of the CDR3 here. The size of a clone is reported for some rows only, either as once, few or many, or as a class for expanded clones.

clone size,J gene,V gene,CDR3 protein
-,TRBJ1-3,TRBV10-3,AISEQNQGALNTIY
-,TRBJ2-1,TRBV6-5,ASSYSSGIYNEQF
few,TRBJ1-2,TRBV19,ASSIAPPGNYGYT
few,TRBJ2-5,TRBV19,ASRIGETQY
-,TRBJ1-2,TRBV6-1,ASSRDRIYGYT
-,TRBJ1-1,TRBV18,ASSQDQMNTEAF
-,TRBJ2-7,TRBV28,ASRTAGTPSYEQY
-,TRBJ2-3,TRBV4-2,ASSQEGVRTSGNTQY
-,TRBJ1-5,TRBV6-6,ASSYGGSNQPQH
-,TRBJ2-1,TRBV18,ASSPLTGREGYNEQF
-,TRBJ1-1,TRBV19,ASSIDFTTEAF
-,TRBJ1-2,TRBV5-4,ASNSPGQGTHGYT
-,TRBJ1-5,TRBV6-6,ATRDSNQPQH
-,TRBJ1-2,TRBV28,ASSSLTAHGYT
-,TRBJ2-7,TRBV5-6,ASSMGTSEDYEQY
-,TRBJ1-2,TRBV6-1,ASSELLFGYT
-,TRBJ2-3,TRBV30,AWSAQADTQY
-,TRBJ2-1,TRBV7-2,ASSNGAYNEQF
many,TRBJ1-5,TRBV7-9,ASSLGRGSYSNQPQH
-,TRBJ1-2,TRBV2,ASGDRANYGYT
-,TRBJ2-5,TRBV18,ASSPATGGEETQY
-,TRBJ2-5,TRBV27,ASSLLRGSQETQY